A selection of T cell receptor beta chains follows, all from one sample in a study of T cells in Graves' hyperthyroidism and ophthalmopathy. One entry per CDR3 protein results from TCRdb running MiXCR on the multiplex PCR reads. The sample records 800,000 or so distinct CDR3 sequences, over 35% being singletons. The sequencing input was blood. The receptor source for this set is a man in his late teens or twenties with Graves' hyperthyroidism. Both conserved end residues are part of each CDR3.

J	V	CDR3
TRBJ2-7	TRBV7-2	CASSLGDVYEQYF
TRBJ1-1	TRBV12-3/TRBV12-4	CASSFNPLNTEAFF
TRBJ1-6	TRBV20-1	CSASSLGGNSPLHF
TRBJ2-5	TRBV20-1	CSTGRRETQYF
TRBJ1-1	TRBV20-1	CSAREHGMSTEAFF
TRBJ1-6	TRBV20-1	CSARNREQPAYNSPLHF
TRBJ2-7	TRBV7-9	CASSLEGLGSNEQYF
TRBJ2-5	TRBV9	CASTSQLAGRETQYF
TRBJ2-7	TRBV7-8	CASSPSPGAYEQYF
TRBJ2-7	TRBV5-5	CASSLAGQPTFSYEQYF
TRBJ2-2	TRBV29-1	CSVYRETGELFF
TRBJ1-2	TRBV6-1	CASSEPRRIGYTF
TRBJ2-7	TRBV7-6	CASSLGRGLDFKLEQYF
TRBJ2-5	TRBV5-4	CASSWGQDFF
TRBJ2-4	TRBV24-1	CATSDSRADKAKNIQYF
TRBJ1-3	TRBV10-3	CAISPQGNTIYF
TRBJ1-4	TRBV15	CATSRGGAGDEKLFF
TRBJ2-7	TRBV29-1	CSVDAPTGTREQYF
TRBJ1-3	TRBV7-2	CASSLLPGPSRGNTIYF
TRBJ1-5	TRBV7-2	CASSLRVGQPQHF
TRBJ2-7	TRBV11-2	CASSQEGSGIEQYF
TRBJ2-7	TRBV20-1	CSASRGTGSEQYF
TRBJ1-1	TRBV25-1	CASGTWREDTEAFF
-	TRBV10-3	CAISEGPGVRQFF
TRBJ1-3	TRBV20-1	CSASSGARGNTIYF
TRBJ1-5	TRBV2	CASTDPTLGRNQPQHF
TRBJ2-7	TRBV2	CASVNRGYEQYF
TRBJ1-5	TRBV20-1	CSARDSGTGGNQPQHF
TRBJ1-5	TRBV10-3	CAISDGGRETQHF
TRBJ1-2	TRBV7-8	CASSPRGTGNGYTF
TRBJ2-7	TRBV7-2	CASSSGPPSSYEQYF
TRBJ2-7	TRBV20-1	CSARSSPSQYEQYF
TRBJ1-2	TRBV19	CASTGPFDGYTF
TRBJ1-4	TRBV12-3/TRBV12-4	CASSSPELVGEKLFF
TRBJ2-6	TRBV12-3/TRBV12-4	CASCRSGANVLTF
TRBJ2-2	TRBV29-1	CSVSGLMAGNTGELFF
TRBJ2-6	TRBV20-1	CSALPFSGANVLTF
TRBJ1-2	TRBV7-3	CASSLDGSSPVLSNYGYTF
TRBJ1-3	TRBV14	CASSSRYSGNTIYF
TRBJ1-2	TRBV9	CASYHPPGGGDTGGYTF
TRBJ2-7	TRBV10-3	CAISESGGEQPYEQYF
TRBJ2-5	TRBV13	CASSLRLAGLETQYF
TRBJ1-1	TRBV9	CASSVGHQNTEAFF
TRBJ1-2	TRBV11-2	CASSLWTGDSYTF
TRBJ2-7	TRBV9	CASSVVAVQDYEQYF
TRBJ2-7	TRBV20-1	CSATLGLNEQYF
TRBJ2-7	TRBV2	CASSYSAGTHLYEQYF
TRBJ1-3	TRBV12-5	CASGWSPRPRSGNTIYF
TRBJ1-2	TRBV19	CASRRTVRDFSNYGYTF
TRBJ2-7	TRBV15	CATSVGQNSYEQYF
TRBJ2-5	TRBV9	CASRLEGPVETQYF